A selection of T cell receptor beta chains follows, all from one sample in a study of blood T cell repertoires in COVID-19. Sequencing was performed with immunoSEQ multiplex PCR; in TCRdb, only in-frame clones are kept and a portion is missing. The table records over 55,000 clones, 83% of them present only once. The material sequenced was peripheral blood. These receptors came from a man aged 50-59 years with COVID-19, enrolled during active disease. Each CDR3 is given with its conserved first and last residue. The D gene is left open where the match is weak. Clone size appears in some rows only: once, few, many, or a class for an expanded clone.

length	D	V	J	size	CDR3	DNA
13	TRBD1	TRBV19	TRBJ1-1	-	CASSIYQGAEAFF	TGTGCCAGTAGTATTTATCAGGGGGCTGAAGCTTTCTTT
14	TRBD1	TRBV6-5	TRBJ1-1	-	CASRIGQGGTEAFF	TGTGCCAGCAGGATCGGACAGGGAGGCACTGAAGCTTTCTTT
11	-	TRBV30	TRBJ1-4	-	CAWSHNEKLFF	TGTGCCTGGAGTCATAATGAAAAACTGTTTTTT
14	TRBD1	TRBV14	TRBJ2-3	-	CASRQTGAGDTQYF	TGTGCCAGCAGGCAGACAGGGGCGGGAGATACGCAGTATTTT
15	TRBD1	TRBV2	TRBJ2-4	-	CASSATTGGGNIQYF	TGTGCCAGCAGCGCCACAACAGGGGGCGGAAACATTCAGTACTTC
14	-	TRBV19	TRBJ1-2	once	CASSIVGGGEGYTF	TGTGCCAGTAGTATAGTCGGCGGGGGCGAAGGCTACACCTTC
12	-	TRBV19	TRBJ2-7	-	CATGEDAYEQYF	TGTGCCACCGGGGAGGATGCCTACGAGCAGTACTTC
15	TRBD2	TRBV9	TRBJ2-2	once	CASSAGGRNTGELFF	TGTGCCAGCAGCGCGGGGGGGCGGAACACCGGGGAGCTGTTTTTT
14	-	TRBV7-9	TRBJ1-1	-	CASSLAEGWVEAFF	TGTGCTAGCAGCTTAGCAGAGGGTTGGGTTGAAGCTTTCTTT
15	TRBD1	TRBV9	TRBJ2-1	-	CASSHIRDRVNEQFF	TGTGCCAGCAGCCACATCCGGGACAGGGTAAATGAGCAGTTCTTC
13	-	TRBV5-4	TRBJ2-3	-	CASSLELVDTQYF	TGTGCCAGCAGCTTGGAACTAGTGGATACGCAGTATTTT
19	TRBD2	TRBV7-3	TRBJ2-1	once	CASSSTPGTSGRARNEQFF	TGTGCCAGCAGCTCCACTCCCGGGACTAGCGGGAGGGCCCGGAATGAGCAGTTCTTC
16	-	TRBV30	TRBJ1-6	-	CAWSVDKHGYNSPLHF	TGTGCCTGGAGTGTGGACAAACACGGTTATAATTCACCCCTCCACTTT
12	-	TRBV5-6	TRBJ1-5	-	CASSLRGMPQHF	TGTGCCAGCAGCTTGCGAGGTATGCCCCAGCATTTT
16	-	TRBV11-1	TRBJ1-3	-	CASSAYPRGSGNTIYF	TGTGCCAGCAGCGCCTACCCCCGGGGGTCAGGAAACACCATATATTTT
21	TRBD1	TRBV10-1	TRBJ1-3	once	CASRDLRRTGEEGNPGNTIYF	TGCGCCAGCAGGGACCTTAGGAGGACAGGGGAAGAGGGGAACCCTGGAAACACCATATATTTT
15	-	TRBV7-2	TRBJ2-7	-	CASCSGAASYHEQYF	TGTGCCAGCTGCTCGGGAGCGGCTAGCTACCACGAGCAGTACTTC
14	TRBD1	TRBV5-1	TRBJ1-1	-	CASSSFGTGGLAFF	TGCGCCAGCAGCTCCTTTGGAACAGGGGGCTTGGCTTTCTTT
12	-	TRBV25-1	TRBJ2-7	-	CASGVTPTAQYF	TGTGCCAGCGGAGTGACCCCGACAGCTCAGTACTTC
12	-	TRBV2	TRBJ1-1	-	CASRQAGIVAFF	TGTGCCAGCCGGCAGGCAGGCATCGTCGCTTTCTTT
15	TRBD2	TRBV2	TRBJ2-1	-	CASSPGTSVQSEQFF	TGTGCCAGCAGTCCCGGGACTAGCGTACAGAGTGAGCAGTTCTTC
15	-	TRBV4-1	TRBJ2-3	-	CASSQDFSGTDTQYF	TGCGCCAGCAGCCAAGATTTTTCAGGGACAGATACGCAGTATTTT
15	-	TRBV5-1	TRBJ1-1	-	CASSLGQQSTAEAFF	TGCGCCAGCAGCCTTGGACAGCAAAGTACCGCTGAAGCTTTCTTT
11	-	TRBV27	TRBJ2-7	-	CASSNFYEQYF	TGTGCCAGCAGTAACTTCTACGAGCAGTACTTC
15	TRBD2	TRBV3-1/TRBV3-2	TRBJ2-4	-	CASSQGPAGGNIQYF	TGTGCCAGCAGCCAAGGCCCCGCGGGGGGAAACATTCAGTACTTC
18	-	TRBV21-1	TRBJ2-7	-	CAEPPAPRGAGVSYEQYF	TGTGCCGAACCGCCCGCTCCCCGGGGGGCGGGGGTATCCTACGAGCAGTACTTC
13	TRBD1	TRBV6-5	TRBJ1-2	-	CATRDSGYYGYTF	TGTGCCACCCGGGACAGCGGGTACTATGGCTACACCTTC
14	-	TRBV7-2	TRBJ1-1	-	CASSRRAVNTEAFF	TGTGCCAGCAGCCGGAGGGCGGTGAACACTGAAGCTTTCTTT
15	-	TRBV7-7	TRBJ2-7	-	CASSLAAGASYEQYF	TGTGCTAGCAGCTTAGCAGCGGGTGCCTCCTACGAGCAGTACTTC
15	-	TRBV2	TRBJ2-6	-	CASRVTGPGANVLTF	TGTGCCAGCAGGGTTACAGGGCCTGGGGCCAACGTCCTGACTTTC
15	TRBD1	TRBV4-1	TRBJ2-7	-	CASSQSRQGGYEQYF	TGCGCCAGCAGCCAATCCCGACAGGGTGGCTACGAGCAGTACTTC
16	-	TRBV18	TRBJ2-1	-	CASSSRGTSSYNEQFF	TGTGCCAGCTCATCCAGGGGGACTAGCTCCTACAATGAGCAGTTCTTC
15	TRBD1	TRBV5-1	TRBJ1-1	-	CASSFTQGANTEAFF	TGCGCCAGCAGCTTTACACAGGGGGCTAACACTGAAGCTTTCTTT
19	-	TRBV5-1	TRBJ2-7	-	CASSWVGQERRTLNSEQYF	TGCGCCAGCAGCTGGGTTGGGCAGGAAAGGCGAACTCTTAATTCCGAGCAGTACTTC
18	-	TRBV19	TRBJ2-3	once	CASSSAPSGGVSTDTQYF	TGTGCCAGTAGTTCCGCCCCCTCAGGAGGGGTTAGCACAGATACGCAGTATTTT
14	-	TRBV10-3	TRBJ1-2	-	CAISDGGLGYGYTF	TGTGCCATCAGTGACGGGGGGCTCGGCTATGGCTACACCTTC
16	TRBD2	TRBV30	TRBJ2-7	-	CAWSVSGLAGAYEQYF	TGTGCCTGGAGTGTAAGTGGACTAGCGGGGGCCTACGAGCAGTACTTC
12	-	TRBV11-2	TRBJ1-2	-	CASSLVPYGYTF	TGTGCCAGCAGCTTAGTTCCATATGGCTACACCTTC
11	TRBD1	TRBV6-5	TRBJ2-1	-	CASSSGQGQFF	TGTGCCAGCAGTTCAGGACAGGGACAGTTCTTC
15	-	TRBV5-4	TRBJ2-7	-	CASSLGQGITYEQYF	TGTGCCAGCAGCTTGGGTCAGGGGATCACATACGAGCAGTACTTC
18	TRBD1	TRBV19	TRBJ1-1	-	CASSKPPGTGGSNTEAFF	TGTGCCAGTAGTAAGCCTCCCGGGACAGGGGGTTCGAACACTGAAGCTTTCTTT
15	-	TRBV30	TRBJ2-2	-	CAWRLATRDTGELFF	TGTGCCTGGAGGCTAGCTACCCGAGACACCGGGGAGCTGTTTTTT
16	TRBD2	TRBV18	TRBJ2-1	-	CASSPGASGSVDEQFF	TGTGCCAGCTCACCAGGGGCTAGCGGGAGTGTCGATGAGCAGTTCTTC
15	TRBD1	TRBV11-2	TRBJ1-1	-	CASSLRQGANTEAFF	TGTGCCAGCAGCCTAAGACAGGGGGCGAACACTGAAGCTTTCTTT
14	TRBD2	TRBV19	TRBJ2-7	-	CASRRAGRPYEQYF	TGTGCCAGTAGGCGCGCCGGGAGGCCCTACGAGCAGTACTTC
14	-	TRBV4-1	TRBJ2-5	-	CASRQTGFQETQYF	TGCGCCAGCAGGCAAACAGGGTTCCAAGAGACCCAGTACTTC
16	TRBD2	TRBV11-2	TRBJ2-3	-	CASSPALAASTDTQYF	TGTGCCAGCAGCCCCGCCCTAGCGGCCAGCACAGATACGCAGTATTTT
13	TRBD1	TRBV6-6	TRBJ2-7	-	CASSYRDRREQYF	TGTGCCAGCAGTTACAGGGACAGACGCGAGCAGTACTTC
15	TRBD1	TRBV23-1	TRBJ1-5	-	CASSPTGGKDQPQHF	TGCGCCAGCAGTCCCACAGGGGGTAAGGATCAGCCCCAGCATTTT
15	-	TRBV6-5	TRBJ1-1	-	CASIQAEPMNTEAFF	TGTGCCAGCATCCAGGCAGAGCCCATGAACACTGAAGCTTTCTTT
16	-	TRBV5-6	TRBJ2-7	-	CASSLVMGPEYSEQYF	TGTGCCAGCAGCTTGGTGATGGGGCCTGAATACAGCGAGCAGTACTTC
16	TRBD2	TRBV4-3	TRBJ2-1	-	CASSQAGGGRDNEQFF	TGCGCCAGCAGCCAGGCGGGGGGCGGACGGGACAATGAGCAGTTCTTC
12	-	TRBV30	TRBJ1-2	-	CAWRPGGVGYTF	TGTGCCTGGAGGCCGGGAGGGGTAGGCTACACCTTC